This is a list of T cell receptor beta chains from one sample in a study of identifying expanded T cells in peripheral blood. Libraries were prepared by immunoSEQ multiplex PCR; TCRdb keeps only in-frame clonotypes and omits some of them. The table shows around 120,000 clones, with approximately 84% occurring only once. Material for sequencing was blood. The receptor set was obtained from a person between 18 and 75 years old in good health. The CDR3 runs from the conserved cysteine through the conserved F or W. D genes are given only for firm matches. A row's size may be missing; if present it is once, few, many or a size class.

>TRBV7-3|many|TRBD1|TRBJ1-2
TGTGCCAGCAGCTTGGGACAGGGGGAGGGCTACACCTTC
CASSLGQGEGYTF
>TRBV25-1|-|-|TRBJ1-2
TGTGCCAGCAGTGATTCTGGCTACCCTACTATCCTCTTC
CASSDSGYPTILF
>TRBV5-6|-|TRBD1|TRBJ2-7
TGTGCCAGCAGGAGAGTACAGGGGGCGACCTACGAGCAGTACTTC
CASRRVQGATYEQYF
>TRBV5-1|-|TRBD1|TRBJ2-3
TGCGCCAGCGGAGGGGACAGGGGGCCTGAGCAGTATTTT
CASGGDRGPEQYF
>TRBV6-6|-|-|TRBJ1-6
TGTGCCAGCACCACGACAGGCGAGGCCTCACCCCTCCACTTT
CASTTTGEASPLHF
>TRBV6-1|few|-|TRBJ1-6
TGTGCCAGCATCACATTCCAGGGTTCACCCCTCCACTTT
CASITFQGSPLHF
>TRBV10-1|few|-|TRBJ1-5
TGCGCCAGCAGATCGGGGGTGTGCAATCAGCCCCAGCATTTT
CASRSGVCNQPQHF
>TRBV14|-|-|TRBJ1-1
TGTGCCAGCAGCCAAGAGCAACCCAGGGGAAGGAAAAATGACATGAACACTGAAGCTTTCTTT
CASSQEQPRGRKNDMNTEAFF
>TRBV27|-|-|TRBJ1-4
TGTGCCAGCAGTCCTAGGGGCACTAATGAAAAACTGTTTTTT
CASSPRGTNEKLFF
>TRBV5-1|-|TRBD1|TRBJ2-1
TGCGCCAGCAGCTCCGGGACAGGGGCAAATGAGCAGTTCTTC
CASSSGTGANEQFF
>TRBV5-6|-|-|TRBJ2-3
TGTGCCAGCAGCTTATCCAGGGAAGGGACAGATACGCAGTATTTT
CASSLSREGTDTQYF
>TRBV5-4|-|-|TRBJ2-5
TGTGCCAGCAGCGCCGGACTCCAAGAGACCCAGTACTTC
CASSAGLQETQYF
>TRBV5-4|-|-|TRBJ1-6
TGTGCCAGCAGCTTAAATAATTCACCCCTCCACTTT
CASSLNNSPLHF
>TRBV5-1|-|TRBD2|TRBJ2-7
TGCGCCAGCAGCGTACGGACTAGCGGAGGAGGCGAGCAGTACTTC
CASSVRTSGGGEQYF
>TRBV10-1|few|-|TRBJ1-6
TGCGCCAGCAGTGGAAACAGGTCGGGACCCCTCCACTTT
CASSGNRSGPLHF
>TRBV7-9|-|-|TRBJ1-6
TGTGCCAGCAGCTTTAGTGGGGATGCCGGTTCACCCCTCCACTTT
CASSFSGDAGSPLHF
>TRBV7-9|-|TRBD2|TRBJ2-5
TGTGCCAGCAGCTCTACGTTTCGGGGGGGTCTCCAAGAGACCCAGTACTTC
CASSSTFRGGLQETQYF
>TRBV19|-|-|TRBJ2-2
TGTGCCAGTAGTATAGAACCCTCCCCGGCGAGGAACACCGGGGAGCTGTTTTTT
CASSIEPSPARNTGELFF
>TRBV19|-|-|TRBJ1-2
TGTGCCAGTCGGGCGGGGCCTAACTATGGCTACACCTTC
CASRAGPNYGYTF
>TRBV6-6|-|-|TRBJ1-1
TGTGCCAGCAGTTATGGCCCTAGTGAAGCTTTCTTT
CASSYGPSEAFF
>TRBV7-9|few|TRBD1|TRBJ1-1
TGTGCCAGCAGCTCGTACGACAGGGGGGGCACTGAAGCTTTCTTT
CASSSYDRGGTEAFF
>TRBV7-6|-|TRBD2|TRBJ2-2
TGTGCCAGCAGCTTAGAAGCGGGGGAGAACACCGGGGAACTGTTTTTT
CASSLEAGENTGELFF
>TRBV14|-|TRBD1|TRBJ2-7
TGTGCCAGCAGCCTTTTCCGGGACAGGGGGTTTAAGGACGAGCAGTACTTC
CASSLFRDRGFKDEQYF
>TRBV27|-|TRBD2|TRBJ2-1
TGTGCGGCGGGCCCGGGGGGAGGGGTATACAATGAGCAGTTCTTC
CAAGPGGGVYNEQFF
>TRBV6-5|-|-|TRBJ2-7
TGTGCCAGCAGTTGGGGTCCTTCCTACGAGCAGTACTTC
CASSWGPSYEQYF
>TRBV10-3|-|-|TRBJ2-3
TGTGCCATCAGTGGAAACACAGATACGCAGTATTTT
CAISGNTDTQYF
>TRBV6-6|-|-|TRBJ1-2
TGTGCCAGCAGCTTCGATTTCGTATTCGGGGGGGGCTACACCTTC
CASSFDFVFGGGYTF
>TRBV11-1|-|-|TRBJ1-1
TGTGCCAGCAGCCCCCAGATCTCGAACACTGAAGCTTTCTTT
CASSPQISNTEAFF
>TRBV7-2|-|TRBD1|TRBJ1-2
TGTGCCAGCAGCTCCCAACAGGGGGCCGGGTATGGCTACACCTTC
CASSSQQGAGYGYTF
>TRBV30|-|TRBD1|TRBJ1-5
TGTGCCTGGAGCCAACAGGGGAATCAGCCCCAGCATTTT
CAWSQQGNQPQHF
>TRBV6-5|-|-|TRBJ2-5
TGTGCCAGCAGTTACGGGAGGAAACAAGAGACCCAGTACTTC
CASSYGRKQETQYF
>TRBV2|-|-|TRBJ1-1
TGTGCCAGCACCGGGGGGGCAGGACGGGTAGGAGCTTTCTTT
CASTGGAGRVGAFF
>TRBV2|-|-|TRBJ1-2
TGTGCCAGCAGGGACCGCCAAATCTCCTATGGCTACACCTTC
CASRDRQISYGYTF
>TRBV14|-|-|TRBJ2-7
TGTGCCAGCAGCCAATCTCAGAGACTCTACGAGCAGTACTTC
CASSQSQRLYEQYF
>TRBV5-1|-|-|TRBJ1-3
TGCGCCAGCAGCTTGGAAGGTGGCGGAAACACCATATATTTT
CASSLEGGGNTIYF
>TRBV11-2|-|-|TRBJ2-7
TGTGCCAGCAGCTTAGTTCAGTACGAGCAGTACTTC
CASSLVQYEQYF
>TRBV6-1|-|TRBD1|TRBJ2-1
TGTGCCGGACGGGACAGGGGTTACGGTAATGAGCAGTTCTTC
CAGRDRGYGNEQFF
>TRBV19|-|TRBD2|TRBJ2-5
TGTGCCACTACAGACGGACTAGCGGGGGGGACCCAGTACTTC
CATTDGLAGGTQYF
>TRBV2|once|-|TRBJ1-3
TGTGCCAGCAGTAGGGACTCTGGAAACACCATATATTTT
CASSRDSGNTIYF
>TRBV6-6|-|TRBD1|TRBJ2-4
TGTGCCAGCAGCTCAGGGGGCAATCCCAAAAACATTCAGTACTTC
CASSSGGNPKNIQYF